The 6 T cell receptor beta chains in this list originate from one sample, sequenced in a study of CD8 T cells in Susac syndrome. The RNA, roughly 0.45 to 1 ug, was put through reverse transcription using random hexamers. TCRdb reanalysed the immunoSEQ multiplex PCR reads using MiXCR and keeps one entry per CDR3 protein. The sample shows tens of thousands of distinct CDR3 sequences, about 91% of them seen only once. Sequencing used CD8+ T cells from PBMCs. Receptors originate from a human donor with multiple sclerosis.

The chain links TRBV29-1 to TRBJ2-1, with 8 bases lining up with TRBD2. V was clipped by 1 base and J by 2 bases; unmatched bases: 4. Germline CDR1 reads SQVTM; CDR2 reads ANQGSEA. CDR3 length: 15 amino acids. Here the CDR3 reads CSVEGAGVAYNEQFF. The CDR3 bases are TGCAGCGTTGAAGGAGCGGGAGTAGCCTACAATGAGCAGTTCTTC.

This clonotype is a singleton in its sample. V and J are TRBV19 and TRBJ1-2, with D unclear. The CDR3 is 13 amino acids. Germline V CDR1 and CDR2: LNHDA, SQIVND (reference sequence). V lost 10 bases to trimming and J lost 4 bases, with 16 bases between them. The CDR3 is CATDAAWGYGYTF. The DNA for the CDR3 is TGTGCCACCGACGCAGCCTGGGGCTATGGCTACACCTTC.

The chain combines TRBV13 with TRBJ2-7; the D call may be TRBD1 or TRBD2 (5 bases each). The CDR3 covers 14 residues. Trimming shortened V by 4 bases and J by 0 bases, and 10 bases separated the two germline ends. Germline values: CDR1 PRHDT, CDR2 FYEKMQ (reference sequence). The CDR3 here is CASSSPGSSYEQYF. The CDR3, as DNA: TGTGCCAGCAGCTCGCCAGGGAGCTCCTACGAGCAGTACTTC.

The chain is built from TRBV12-3 or TRBV12-4 and TRBJ2-5, with TRBD1 identical over 10 bases. The length of the CDR3 is 16 residues. J gave up 4 bases and V 5 bases, and 10 bases lay outside the gene matches. CDR3 DNA sequence: TGTGCCAGCAGTCTTCCGGGACAGGGGTCGTCAGAGACCCAGTACTTC. As protein: CASSLPGQGSSETQYF.

The V call is TRBV13, the J call TRBJ2-1; 9 nucleotides line up with TRBD2. CDR3 size: 22 residues. Trimming at V came to 0 bases and at J to 0 bases, leaving 18 bases not matched to a gene. Germline CDR1 reads PRHDT; CDR2 reads FYEKMQ (reference sequence). CDR3 residues: CASSLGGGFIAGAPSSYNEQFF. The CDR3 bases are TGTGCCAGCAGCTTAGGCGGCGGGTTCATAGCGGGGGCCCCGAGCTCCTACAATGAGCAGTTCTTC.

This clonotype was seen a handful of times. The chain uses TRBV28 and TRBJ2-7; D is unresolved. V lost 1 base and J lost 5, with 3 bases in between. There are 11 residues in the CDR3. The germline gives CDR1 MDHEN, CDR2 SYDVKM. DNA for the CDR3: TGTGCCAGCAGTTTATTGAACGAGCAGTACTTC. Protein sequence: CASSLLNEQYF.